The rows below give T cell receptor beta chains drawn from one sample of a study of blood T cells in healthy people across ages. TCRdb processed the 5' RACE reads anew with MiXCR; each CDR3 protein has one entry. The data contain some 760,000 distinct CDR3 sequences, around a quarter of them singletons. These data were also filed under a second study, of T cells of mothers and their children.

The sample consisted of blood. The receptors were gathered from a boy aged 5-17 years in good health. Each CDR3 is given with its conserved first and last residue.

CDR3 length	V gene	J gene	CDR3 protein
15	TRBV27	TRBJ2-5	CASSSRGSGQETQYF
15	TRBV4-3	.	CASSLGDGFYNEQFF
15	TRBV28	TRBJ2-5	CASSQTQGVQETQYF
12	TRBV12-3/TRBV12-4	TRBJ2-5	CASSSKQETQYF
14	TRBV29-1	TRBJ2-1	CSVGGRDYYNEQFF
14	TRBV20-1	TRBJ2-1	CSAGLAGPYNEQFF
13	TRBV2	TRBJ2-1	CASSGRTGNEQFF
15	TRBV6-1	TRBJ1-2	CASSERTGGSYGYTF
15	TRBV6-5	TRBJ1-2	CASRRLDSPNYGYTF
16	TRBV12-3/TRBV12-4	TRBJ1-5	CASSSATGLSNQPQHF
12	TRBV29-1	TRBJ1-2	CSVVAQGKGYTF
13	TRBV27	.	CAKMLGRRHEQYF
14	TRBV3-1	TRBJ2-5	CASSHGHGGETQYF
14	TRBV5-6	TRBJ1-2	CASSGTQGSYGYTF
14	TRBV5-6	TRBJ2-7	CASSRVGQDYEQYF
14	TRBV20-1	TRBJ2-7	CSARLLTRTYEQYF
16	TRBV28	TRBJ2-1	CASSSLDRYSYNEQFF
19	TRBV12-3/TRBV12-4	TRBJ2-6	CASTPWVGQGASGANVLTF
15	TRBV29-1	TRBJ2-3	CSVEDRRGPTDTQYF
19	TRBV6-1	TRBJ2-1	CASSGLAENRKSSYNEQFF
15	TRBV20-1	TRBJ2-3	CSAVPIAGGPDTQYF
16	TRBV7-9	TRBJ2-2	CASSLEDWPSTGELFF
10	TRBV29-1	TRBJ2-7	CSVVRGEQYF
12	TRBV6-6	TRBJ2-7	CASSAVQGQQYF
19	TRBV15	TRBJ2-2	CATSSWGLGQGTNTGELFF
12	TRBV29-1	TRBJ2-5	CSVELGSETQYF
15	TRBV28	TRBJ2-7	CASSPTRAGVYEQYF
18	TRBV5-1	TRBJ1-3	CASSLFVRSQASGNTIYF
12	TRBV10-3	TRBJ1-1	CAISEGAPEAFF
14	TRBV9	TRBJ2-5	CASSVAGTGEEQYF
14	TRBV2	TRBJ2-3	CASTSGVGTDTQYF
16	TRBV7-9	TRBJ2-4	CASSTGLAVAKNIQYF
17	TRBV4-3	TRBJ1-1	CASSHRIYDDGYTEAFF
12	TRBV20-1	TRBJ2-3	CSARGQSDTQYF
13	TRBV20-1	TRBJ2-1	CSAARDRYNEQFF
15	TRBV4-2	TRBJ2-3	CASSQDIGSPDTQYF
15	TRBV29-1	TRBJ2-1	CSVVSPGQGLGIGFF
13	TRBV29-1	TRBJ2-5	CSVEVATGVTQYF
12	TRBV7-2	TRBJ2-7	CASSFWAREQYF
15	TRBV9	TRBJ1-4	CASSVQGGVGEKLFF
13	TRBV7-3	TRBJ2-1	CASSIYPNNEQFF
15	TRBV7-2	TRBJ2-3	CASSAVPSATDTQYF